One T cell receptor (beta chain) is described in this entry. Its cognate antigen has yet to be identified. No qualities accompany the bases; no much larger clone lies one base away. RNA was extracted using the RNeasy kit, and roughly 0.5 to 1 ug of the RNA was reverse transcribed with random hexamers. The immunoSEQ multiplex PCR assay, covering 54 Vbeta and 13 Jbeta segments, was used to amplify TCR beta CDR3 regions. PCR amplification bias was corrected by using a synthetic template baseline for primer optimization and computational correction. Per the authors' processing: Reads were annotated to V, D and J genes according to IMGT and were analyzed with immunoSEQ Analyzer, with only productive sequences retained. To calculate clonality, Shannon entropy was normalized by log2 of the number of productive unique sequences and then subtracted from one. For each patient and control, public and private clones were evaluated among the 100 most prevalent clones. Susac-specific clones were defined as absent from healthy and MS cohorts, about 1,000 published viral clones and other ImmuneACCESS disease sequences. TCRdb reanalyzed the raw reads on its own, using fastp at Q25 for trimming and MiXCR for clone calling, and kept in-frame beta chains. Rows matching on CDR3 protein sequence are summarized as one entry with the most common DNA and genes. The V and J calls here are based on TCRdb, not the publication. The sample includes approximately 110,000 distinct CDR3 sequences, with about 92% observed a single time. Of the sample, roughly 0.3% is held by the ten largest clones.

This specimen comes from a study of CD8 T cells in Susac syndrome (dated 2019 in TCRdb). Background on the whole study: The study used repertoire sequencing to test whether antigen drove CD8+ T cell activation and differentiation in Susac syndrome. Clonality of the CD8+ T cell repertoire was compared between roughly twelve healthy donors, approximately 14 Susac syndrome patients and some 15 multiple sclerosis patients.

Peripheral blood CD8+ and CD4+ T cells from healthy donors, Susac syndrome patients and multiple sclerosis patients were profiled by high-throughput TCR beta sequencing. Multiple sclerosis controls were treatment-naive patients with stable or active relapsing-remitting disease fulfilling revised McDonald criteria. CD8+ TEMRA cells were enriched by FACS, while bulk CD8+ and CD4+ T cells were purified by magnetic negative isolation. Blood was collected in EDTA tubes and processed within 24 hours, with PBMCs isolated through density gradient centrifugation. PBMCs intended for TCR sequencing were frozen in liquid nitrogen and were later thawed in a 37 degrees C water bath. A purity of at least 90% was achieved for sorted or isolated CD4+, CD8+ and CD8+ TEMRA cells. Broad study findings and their caveats: The number of individuals in the TCR sequencing and HLA analysis was recognized as being relatively small.

Looking up the germline V gene (reference sequence) yields CDR1 LNHDA and CDR2 SQIVND. The CDR3 has 15 amino acids, counting the end cysteine and phenylalanine. The entry retains the CDR3 DNA only, 45 bases that are in frame from base 1. V loses 6 bases at its end and J loses 7 bases; junction bases beyond the gene matches: 14. The sample comprised CD8+ T cells from PBMCs. The sequence is built from TRBV19 and TRBJ1-2, with 7 middle bases fitting TRBD1. The source is a human donor with multiple sclerosis. DNA sequence: TGTGCCAGTAGGGGCAACAGGGGTTCCCACATTGGCTACACCTTC. Translated, it reads CASRGNRGSHIGYTF.